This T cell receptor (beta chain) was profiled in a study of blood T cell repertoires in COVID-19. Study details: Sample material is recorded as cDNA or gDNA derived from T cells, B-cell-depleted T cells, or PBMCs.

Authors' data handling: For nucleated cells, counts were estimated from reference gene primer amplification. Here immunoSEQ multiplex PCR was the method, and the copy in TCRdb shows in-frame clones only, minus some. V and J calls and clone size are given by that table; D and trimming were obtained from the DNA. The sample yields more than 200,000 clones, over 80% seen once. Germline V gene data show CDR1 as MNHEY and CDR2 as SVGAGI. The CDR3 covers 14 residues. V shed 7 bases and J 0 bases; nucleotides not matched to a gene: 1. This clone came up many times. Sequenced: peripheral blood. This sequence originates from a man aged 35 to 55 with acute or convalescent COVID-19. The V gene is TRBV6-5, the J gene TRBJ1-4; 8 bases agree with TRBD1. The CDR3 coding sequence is TGTGCCAGCATGACAGGGGCAACTAATGAAAAACTGTTTTTT. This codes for CASMTGATNEKLFF.